This TCR beta chain was identified during a study of control samples from healthy donors and cancer patients (dated by TCRdb to the early 2020s). The cysteine opens and the phenylalanine closes a CDR3 of 15 amino acids. Kept here is only the CDR3 DNA, which spans 45 bases and is read in frame from base 1. The CDR1 and CDR2 encoded by the germline V gene are SNHLY and FYNNEI. V and J are truncated by 7 bases and 3 bases respectively, leaving an intervening sequence of 16 bases. The method behind the library was the immunoSEQ multiplex PCR assay. TCRdb re-hosts the immuneACCESS table, in-frame sequences only. Its copies lack some clones; in the studies checked, an unresolved V gene accounts for under half of them, and the cause for the rest is not known. In this sample the table shows roughly 63,000 clones, approximately 92% of which occur a single time. The top ten clones comprise about 1.8% of the sample.

With respect to this clone: This receptor's antigen is unknown. No much larger clone exists at a distance of one base, and base qualities are not known.

Sequencing was done on a sample of PBMCs. This chain is built from TRBV2 and TRBJ2-4, and the D gene may be TRBD2, 6 bases matching. The clonotype originates from a man aged 40-50 years with colorectal cancer. The nucleotide sequence is given as TGTGCCAGCACTCCAAGAGGAGCGGGCAAAAACATTCAGTACTTC. This codes for CASTPRGAGKNIQYF. Beyond the CDR3, the reference TRBV2 and TRBJ2-4 genes provide the residues; the full variable domain reads: EPEVTQTPSHQVTQMGQEVILRCVPISNHLYFYWYRQILGQKVEFLVSFYNNEISEKSEIFDDQFSVERPDGSNFTLKIRSTKLEDSAMYFCASTPRGAGKNIQYFGAGTRLSVL.